Presented here are 9 T cell receptor beta chains from one specimen sequenced in a study of blood T cells in healthy people across ages. Then a second PCR, running about 6 to 12 cycles, was carried out with a sample-barcoded 5' primer and a J-beta primer mix. TCRdb redid the calling of the 5' RACE reads with MiXCR, one entry per CDR3 protein. The sample comprises roughly 900,000 distinct CDR3 sequences, 48% of which are singletons, and around an eighth rests with the top ten. Sequenced: blood. These receptors all stem from a man in his thirties or forties in good health.

This clonotype showed up just a few times. The V call is TRBV6-6, the J call TRBJ2-5, with 12 positions matching TRBD2. Losses at the gene ends were 5 bases for V and 1 base for J; bases not matched to a gene: 5. The germline CDR1 and CDR2 sequences are MNHNY and SVGAGI (reference sequence). The CDR3 sequence is 16 residues long. In nucleotides, the CDR3 is TGTGCCAGCAGTCCTCTAGCGGGGGGGCTCCAAGAGACCCAGTACTTC. This encodes CASSPLAGGLQETQYF.

The chain employs TRBV5-1 and TRBJ1-1, with TRBD1 identical over 8 bases. Looked up from germline, CDR1 is SGHRS and CDR2 is YFSETQ. The CDR3 length is 22 residues. With V trimmed by 1 base and J by 0 bases, 23 bases remained unmatched. CDR3 loop: CASSLWATTGTGSRPLNTEAFF. CDR3 coding DNA: TGCGCCAGCAGCTTGTGGGCGACTACCGGGACAGGCTCTAGACCTTTGAACACTGAAGCTTTCTTT.

The chain carries TRBV9 and TRBJ2-1; TRBD2 matches at 11 bases. Trimming removed 0 bases from V and 0 bases from J; junction bases left unmatched: 5. The germline gives CDR1 SGDLS, CDR2 YYNGEE. This CDR3 spans 18 amino acids. The CDR3 loop reads CASSVGRLAGSSYNEQFF. The CDR3 nucleotides are TGTGCCAGCAGCGTAGGTCGACTAGCGGGGAGCTCCTACAATGAGCAGTTCTTC.

The V and J genes are TRBV12-5 and TRBJ2-1, with TRBD1 matching 7 bases. Trimming took 1 base from V and 6 from J; bases not matched to a gene: 6. The CDR3 is 15 amino acids. Germline CDR1 and CDR2: LGHNT and FRNRAP. The CDR3 region is CASGLGSTGLNEQFF. DNA of the CDR3: TGTGCTAGTGGTTTGGGATCGACAGGGCTCAATGAGCAGTTCTTC.

V and J are TRBV21-1 and TRBJ1-1; the table's D call TRBD1 went unverified against the DNA. TRBV21-1 is flagged as a pseudogene. The CDR3 length is 13 residues. The CDR3 protein is CASSKAGTVEAFF. As DNA, the CDR3 is TGTGCCAGCAGCAAAGCTGGGACCGTGGAAGCTTTCTTT.

This clonotype was seen a handful of times. The gene calls are TRBV7-9 and TRBJ2-3; D gene unclear. CDR1 is SEHNR and CDR2 is FQNEAQ in the germline V gene (reference sequence). The V end lost 2 bases, the J end lost 5 bases, and 17 bases lay between the germline ends. CDR3 length: 16 residues. The CDR3 spells CASSLIVEAHGDTQYF. Here the CDR3 DNA reads TGTGCCAGCAGCTTAATAGTCGAGGCGCATGGAGATACGCAGTATTTT.

The V call is TRBV20-1, the J call TRBJ1-1; D uncertain. Germline V gives CDR1 DFQATT, CDR2 SNEGSKA (reference sequence). CDR3 length equals 9 residues. V lost 4 bases and J lost 8, with 5 bases in between. The CDR3 spells CSATEEAFF. CDR3 bases: TGCAGTGCTACGGAAGAAGCTTTCTTT.

The sample holds a few counts of this clonotype. The chain has TRBV7-2 and TRBJ1-4, with 7 bases fitting TRBD1. Germline-derived CDR1 and CDR2 are SGHTA and FQGNSA. V lost 4 bases and J lost 8; bases outside the gene matches: 10. The CDR3 is made up of 15 amino acids. The DNA for the CDR3 is TGTGCCAGCAGCTACCGACAGGGATCGGGAGAAAAACTGTTTTTT. Translating it yields CASSYRQGSGEKLFF.

This clonotype appeared many times. J is TRBJ2-7 and V is TRBV20-1, with 10 bases fitting TRBD2. With 1 base clipped from V and 6 bases from J, the junction kept 9 bases outside the gene matches. The CDR3 sequence is 15 residues long. CDR1 and CDR2 from the germline V gene are DFQATT and SNEGSKA (reference sequence). The CDR3 protein is CSARAWLAGVGEQYF. CDR3 DNA sequence: TGCAGTGCTAGAGCGTGGCTAGCGGGGGTTGGCGAGCAGTACTTC.